Below, 14 T cell receptor beta chains from the same sample are listed, as sequenced in a study of cytomegalovirus exposure and HLA in healthy donors. The study ran its PCR with 60 Vbeta and 13 Jbeta primers. Generated by immunoSEQ multiplex PCR, the TCRdb table keeps only in-frame clones and is missing some. This repertoire shows 150,000 to 200,000 clones, about 77% found once; its top ten account for 9.7%. The sequenced sample was PBMCs. The receptors originated from a man between 18 and 29 years old in good health and CMV-seropositive.

The chain links TRBV29-1 to TRBJ1-2; TRBD1 is a possible D gene (5 bases). Trimming took off 4 bases at V and 3 bases at J, with 9 bases between the two ends. The CDR3 is 12 amino acids. Per the germline V gene, CDR1 is SQVTM and CDR2 is ANQGSEA. In DNA, the CDR3 is TGCAGCGTTGTCTCCAGGGACTATGGCTACACCTTC. It codes for CSVVSRDYGYTF. Drawing the rest from reference TRBV29-1 and TRBJ1-2, the complete variable domain is SAVISQKPSRDICQRGTSLTIQCQVDSQVTMMFWYRQQPGQSLTLIATANQGSEATYESGFVIDKFPISRPNLTFSTLTVSNMSPEDSSIYLCSVVSRDYGYTFGSGTRLTVV.

V gene TRBV4-3 combines with J gene TRBJ2-7; TRBD1 aligns across 7 bases. The V segment lost 3 bases and the J segment 6 bases; nucleotides outside the gene matches: 8. The CDR3 runs 14 residues. Looked up from germline, CDR1 is LGHNA and CDR2 is YSLEER. The CDR3 sequence: CASSQGTGVPEQYF. The CDR3 DNA reads TGCGCCAGCAGCCAGGGTACAGGGGTCCCCGAGCAGTACTTC.

The V call is TRBV18, the J call TRBJ1-1, with no clear D. The CDR3 totals 15 residues. The germline V gene has CDR1 KGHSH and CDR2 LQKENI. The germline V and J ends were trimmed by 3 bases and 4 bases, with 15 bases remaining between them. CDR3 bases: TGTGCCAGCTCACCTATTACAGAGATGGGCACTGAAGCTTTCTTT. Translation gives CASSPITEMGTEAFF. The entire variable domain, with the rest obtained from reference TRBV18 and TRBJ1-1, is as follows: NAGVMQNPRHLVRRRGQEARLRCSPMKGHSHVYWYRQLPEEGLKFMVYLQKENIIDESGMPKERFSAEFPKEGPSILRIQQVVRGDSAAYFCASSPITEMGTEAFFGQGTRLTVV.

CDR3 sequence reads: CASSQDSGTMMNTEAFF. In nucleotides, the CDR3 is TGCGCCAGCAGCCAAGATTCAGGGACTATGATGAACACTGAAGCTTTCTTT. V and J are TRBV4-1 and TRBJ1-1; the D gene is possibly TRBD1 (5 bases). With 0 bases removed from V and 0 bases from J, the gap between germline ends came to 14 bases. The CDR3 extends over 17 amino acids. Germline V CDR1 and CDR2: MGHRA, YSYEKL.

Regarding this clone: Sequence at one end of the junction differs from germline and may be a read error. CDR3 sequence: CANSQAEDRAYEQYF. Here the CDR3 DNA reads TGCGCCAACAGCCAAGCCGAGGACAGGGCCTACGAGCAGTACTTC. This rearrangement joins TRBV4-1 to TRBJ2-7, with 8 bases lining up with TRBD1. The CDR3 covers 15 residues. Germline V gene sequence: CDR1 MGHRA, CDR2 YSYEKL.

The chain uses TRBV30 and TRBJ2-1; D possibly corresponds to TRBD1 (6 bases). Trimming removed 4 bases from V and 4 bases from J, with 14 bases in between. The germline CDR1 and CDR2 sequences are GTSNPN and SVGIG (reference sequence). This CDR3 is 14 amino acids long. CDR3 DNA: TGTGCCTGGAATGCAGGGGCCCTATACAATGAGCAGTTCTTC. Encoded protein: CAWNAGALYNEQFF.

This chain uses TRBV11-2 with TRBJ1-5; D remains ambiguous. Looked up from germline, CDR1 is SGHAT and CDR2 is FQNNGV. This CDR3 spans 13 amino acids. V was shortened by 0 bases and J by 2 bases, with 2 bases between the two germline ends. CDR3 nucleotide sequence: TGTGCCAGCAGCTTAGACGGCAATCAGCCCCAGCATTTT. It specifies CASSLDGNQPQHF.

CDR3: CASSRDSSTDTQYF. CDR3 DNA sequence: TGTGCCAGCAGCCGGGACTCTAGCACAGATACGCAGTATTTT. The chain is built from TRBV7-9 and TRBJ2-3, with D maybe TRBD2 (6 bases). This CDR3 spans 14 amino acids. V gave up 5 bases and J gave up 0 bases, with 9 bases separating them. Germline values: CDR1 SEHNR, CDR2 FQNEAQ (reference sequence).

The chain employs TRBV7-6 and TRBJ2-7; 7 bases agree with TRBD1. This CDR3 has 14 residues. The V and J ends lost 5 bases and 1 base, in that order; junction bases with no gene match: 5. The germline V gene encodes CDR1 SGHVS and CDR2 FNYEAQ. The CDR3 DNA sequence: TGTGCCAGCAGCGTCCGGGACAGTTCCTACGAGCAGTACTTC. Protein: CASSVRDSSYEQYF.

V and J are TRBV2 and TRBJ2-5; a weak D match, TRBD2 (6 bases). V was shortened by 2 bases and J by 6 bases, with 19 bases between the two germline ends. The CDR3 is 16 amino acids. Germline V gene lookup returns CDR1 SNHLY and CDR2 FYNNEI. CDR3 region: CASSERVVGGRQTQYF. CDR3 coding DNA: TGTGCCAGCAGTGAAAGGGTAGTGGGGGGTAGACAGACCCAGTACTTC. The variable domain in full, with the rest retrieved from reference TRBV2 and TRBJ2-5, is EPEVTQTPSHQVTQMGQEVILRCVPISNHLYFYWYRQILGQKVEFLVSFYNNEISEKSEIFDDQFSVERPDGSNFTLKIRSTKLEDSAMYFCASSERVVGGRQTQYFGPGTRLLVL.

The count of this clone is one. The genes are TRBV19 and TRBJ1-2; D unresolved. The CDR3 totals 12 residues. Germline loops: CDR1 LNHDA, CDR2 SQIVND (reference sequence). V shed 8 bases and J shed 8 bases, with 15 bases lying between them. For the CDR3, the DNA is TGTGCCAGTGGTCCGGAGAGGTCCGGCTACACCTTC. It codes for CASGPERSGYTF.

The chain carries TRBV5-6 and TRBJ2-2; a possible D gene is TRBD2 (5 bases). The V end lost 0 bases, the J end lost 8 bases, and 17 bases lay between the germline ends. Germline V gives CDR1 SGHDT, CDR2 YYEEEE. The CDR3 is made up of 16 amino acids. The CDR3 DNA follows: TGTGCCAGCAGCTTGGCCCTCTACCTAGCAGCGGGGGAGCTGTTTTTT. Encoded protein: CASSLALYLAAGELFF. Drawing the rest from reference TRBV5-6 and TRBJ2-2, the complete variable domain is DAGVTQSPTHLIKTRGQQVTLRCSPKSGHDTVSWYQQALGQGPQFIFQYYEEEERQRGNFPDRFSGHQFPNYSSELNVNALLLGDSALYLCASSLALYLAAGELFFGEGSRLTVL.

This chain links TRBV27 with TRBJ2-7, with 7 bases aligning to TRBD1. The CDR3 contains 14 residues. Trimming removed 5 bases from V and 2 bases from J; junction bases left unmatched: 6. The germline V gene encodes CDR1 MNHEY and CDR2 SMNVEV (reference sequence). The CDR3 DNA follows: TGTGCCAGCAGTCTGGGACAGTCTCCCTACGAGCAGTACTTC. This codes for CASSLGQSPYEQYF.

There are a few counts of this clone. This chain joins TRBV30 and TRBJ1-2, with a possible D match to TRBD1 (5 bases). The length of the CDR3 is 12 residues. The V end was cut by 3 bases, the J end by 10 bases, with 15 bases between. CDR1 and CDR2 (germline): GTSNPN, SVGIG (reference sequence). The DNA for the CDR3 is TGTGCCTGGAGACGGTGGGGCGAGGACTACACCTTC. Translating gives CAWRRWGEDYTF.